This TCR beta chain is drawn from a study of naive and memory T cell subsets. Findings and limits, study-wide: Diversity fell and Gini index rose from naive through CM, EM, EMRA. Especially in CD8 cells, naive repertoires contained a few larger clonotypes, possibly CD45RA-re-expressing memory cells.

Two oligonucleotides, mixed equimolar, formed the beta constant-region primer covering TRBC1 and TRBC2. Ligated cDNA was amplified by four rounds of PCR with nested alpha and beta constant-region primers and SP2. Each CDR3 protein gets one entry after TCRdb re-called the UMI-ligation and nested PCR reads with MiXCR. The data contain approximately 150,000 distinct CDR3 sequences, about 20% of them singletons. About this clonotype itself: Its target is not known.

The CDR3 is 17 residues long. Germline loops: CDR1 MGHRA, CDR2 YSYEKL. The V and J ends lost 2 bases and 3 bases respectively, with 19 bases between them. Alpha and beta libraries were amplified separately from the second PCR onward. Cells stained for CD3, CD4, CD8, CD45RA and CD27 were sorted into four subsets. Input material: naive CD4+ T cells from blood. The chain employs TRBV4-1 and TRBJ1-1; the D gene is possibly TRBD1 (6 bases). The sequence was collected from a human donor in good health. CDR3 sequence reads: CASSQRTIGQPYTEAFF. The CDR3 coding sequence is TGCGCCAGCAGCCAACGAACAATAGGACAGCCTTACACTGAAGCTTTCTTT.